What follows are 15 T cell receptor beta chains derived from one specimen sequenced in a study of blood T cell repertoires in COVID-19. Assay used: immunoSEQ multiplex PCR; TCRdb lists only in-frame clones, some missing. The sample yields about 260,000 clones, 80% to 95% seen once. Input material: peripheral blood. These receptors were obtained from a person aged 18 to 29 with COVID-19, enrolled during active disease.

This chain uses TRBV6-2 or TRBV6-3 with TRBJ1-5; no reliable D call. Trimming pared 4 bases from V and 4 bases from J, leaving 8 bases between. The CDR3 runs to 13 residues. Germline CDR1 and CDR2: MNHEY and SVGEGT. CDR3 DNA sequence: TGTGCCAGCAGTTGGGAGGGAAATCAGCCCCAGCATTTT. Amino acids: CASSWEGNQPQHF.

The genes are TRBV7-9 and TRBJ1-4; 7 positions match TRBD1. CDR3 length: 18 amino acids. J gave up 8 bases and V 5 bases, and 20 bases lay outside the gene matches. Germline assignment: CDR1 SEHNR and CDR2 FQNEAQ (reference sequence). The CDR3 nucleotides read TGTGCCAGCAGCGCCACAGGACAGGAAAGGGAGAGTGGCGAAAAACTGTTTTTT. It yields the protein CASSATGQERESGEKLFF.

The CDR3 reads CATGQGATNTGELFF. Here the CDR3 DNA reads TGTGCCACGGGACAGGGGGCGACGAACACCGGGGAGCTGTTTTTT. V usage is TRBV6-5 and J usage is TRBJ2-2, with 12 positions matching TRBD1. The V gene end was trimmed by 10 bases and the J gene end by 0 bases; junction bases not matched to a gene: 3. The germline gives CDR1 MNHEY, CDR2 SVGAGI. CDR3 length: 15 residues.

This clone showed up just once. The chain links TRBV3-1 (or the pseudogene TRBV3-2) to TRBJ2-5; 9 bases are shared with TRBD2. The V gene end was trimmed by 4 bases and the J gene end by 4 bases; junction bases not matched to a gene: 7. The CDR3 loop spans 15 amino acids. The germline gives CDR1 LGHDT, CDR2 YNNKEL (reference sequence). The CDR3 coding sequence is TGTGCCAGCAGCCTGGTTAGCGGGAGAGGAGAGACCCAGTACTTC. Protein sequence: CASSLVSGRGETQYF.

This chain connects TRBV6-2 or TRBV6-3 to TRBJ2-7; the match to TRBD2 covers 10 bases. The CDR3 covers 14 residues. Germline trimming cut 2 bases from V and 4 bases from J; bases unmatched to any gene: 2. CDR1 and CDR2 (germline): MNHEY, SVGEGT. The CDR3 nucleotides are TGTGCCAGCAGTTACGGACTAGCGGCGTACGAGCAGTACTTC. This gives the protein CASSYGLAAYEQYF.

This clone showed up just a few times. The V gene is TRBV2, the J gene TRBJ2-1; TRBD1 might be the D (6 bases). V was shortened by 5 bases and J by 1 base, with 9 bases between the two germline ends. The CDR3 length is 14 residues. CDR1 and CDR2 (germline): SNHLY, FYNNEI. As DNA, the CDR3 is TGTGCCAGCAGTCAAGACAGGTCCTACAATGAGCAGTTCTTC. Amino acids: CASSQDRSYNEQFF.

The genes are TRBV6-5 and TRBJ2-3; 12 bases line up with TRBD2. The CDR3 consists of 15 residues. V shed 4 bases, J shed 4 bases, and the junction held 3 bases outside the gene matches. The germline CDR1 and CDR2 sequences are MNHEY and SVGAGI. The CDR3: CASSLTSGSADTQYF. The CDR3 region has the DNA TGTGCCAGCAGTTTGACTAGCGGGAGCGCAGATACGCAGTATTTT.

The chain carries TRBV5-8 and TRBJ1-3, with no clear D. CDR3 length: 14 residues. Germline V CDR1 and CDR2: SGHTS, YDEGEE. The V end was cut by 2 bases, the J end by 0 bases, with 6 bases between. Here the CDR3 reads CASSLQNSGNTIYF. The CDR3 DNA sequence: TGTGCCAGCAGCTTACAAAACTCTGGAAACACCATATATTTT.

The chain recombines TRBV7-8 with TRBJ1-5; 8 bases line up with TRBD1. V shed 3 bases and J 3 bases; nucleotides not matched to a gene: 10. Germline V lookup: CDR1 SGHVS, CDR2 FQNEAQ. This CDR3 is built from 17 residues. The CDR3 loop reads CASSFDAGQASNQPQHF. Here the CDR3 DNA reads TGTGCCAGCAGCTTCGACGCGGGACAGGCCTCCAATCAGCCCCAGCATTTT.

The DNA of the CDR3 is TGTGCCAGCACCCCTAAGGCGGCGTACCAAGAGACCCAGTACTTC. As protein: CASTPKAAYQETQYF. The chain is built from TRBV7-2 and TRBJ2-5; D is ambiguous. The CDR3 spans 15 residues. V lost 7 bases, J lost 0 bases, and 15 bases lay in between. Germline loops: CDR1 SGHTA, CDR2 FQGNSA. The full variable domain, rest sourced from reference TRBV7-2 and TRBJ2-5, is GAGVSQSPSNKVTEKGKDVELRCDPISGHTALYWYRQSLGQGLEFLIYFQGNSAPDKSGLPSDRFSAERTGGSVSTLTIQRTQQEDSAVYLCASTPKAAYQETQYFGPGTRLLVL.

This clone was recorded only once. This chain connects TRBV6-6 to TRBJ1-3; TRBD1 is a possible D gene (5 bases). CDR1 and CDR2 from the germline V gene are MNHNY and SVGAGI (reference sequence). CDR3 length equals 14 residues. Trimming cost V 9 bases and J 4 bases, with 16 bases left between them. As DNA, the CDR3 is TGTGCCAGTCAGGGCGCAGAGAGAGGAAACACCATATATTTT. This translates into CASQGAERGNTIYF.

The chain's CDR3 is CATAGQDSYEQYF. As DNA, the CDR3 is TGTGCCACCGCCGGACAGGATTCCTACGAGCAGTACTTC. V usage is TRBV24-1 and J usage is TRBJ2-7; 7 bases are a match to TRBD1. CDR1 is KGHDR, CDR2 SFDVKD, per germline. V gave up 9 bases and J gave up 1 base; unmatched junction bases: 5. The CDR3 extends over 13 amino acids.

The chain combines TRBV28 with TRBJ2-3; TRBD1 aligns across 8 bases. Trimming cost V 4 bases and J 8 bases; bases outside gene matches: 14. Germline V gene lookup returns CDR1 MDHEN and CDR2 SYDVKM. This CDR3 comprises 16 residues. CDR3 region: CASSSPSDRVKGTQYF. The CDR3 DNA reads TGTGCCAGCAGTTCGCCTTCGGACAGGGTAAAAGGTACGCAGTATTTT.

This clone has just one count. The chain employs TRBV12-5 and TRBJ2-1; 8 bases are shared with TRBD2. J gave up 6 bases and V 7 bases, and 14 bases lay outside the gene matches. Germline V gives CDR1 LGHNT, CDR2 FRNRAP. The CDR3 length is 16 residues. Here the CDR3 reads CASALGGTRDLNEQFF. CDR3 nucleotide sequence: TGTGCTAGTGCACTGGGTGGGACTAGGGATCTCAATGAGCAGTTCTTC.

This chain connects TRBV28 to TRBJ2-2; D perhaps matches TRBD2 (6 bases). Looked up from germline, CDR1 is MDHEN and CDR2 is SYDVKM. V shed 6 bases and J shed 1 base, with 18 bases lying between them. The CDR3 totals 17 residues. The CDR3 sequence is CASSRRSGAGNTGELFF. In DNA form, the CDR3 reads TGTGCCAGCAGCCGGCGGAGTGGAGCGGGGAACACCGGGGAGCTGTTTTTT.